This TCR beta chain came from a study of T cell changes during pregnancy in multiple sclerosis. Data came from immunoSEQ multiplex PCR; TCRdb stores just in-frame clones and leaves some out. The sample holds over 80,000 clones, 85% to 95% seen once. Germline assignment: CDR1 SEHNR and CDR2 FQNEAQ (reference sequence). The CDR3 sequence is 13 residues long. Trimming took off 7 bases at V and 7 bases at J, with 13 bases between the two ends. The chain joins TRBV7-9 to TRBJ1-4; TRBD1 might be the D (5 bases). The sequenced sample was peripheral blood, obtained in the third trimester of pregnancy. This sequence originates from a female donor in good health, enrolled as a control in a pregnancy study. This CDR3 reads CASIRGVGEKLFF. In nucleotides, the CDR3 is TGTGCCAGCATCCGGGGGGTCGGTGAAAAACTGTTTTTT.